This TCR beta chain was recorded in a study of blood T cell repertoires in COVID-19. Study details: Donors in the United States, Italy and Spain gave samples during acute or convalescent COVID-19.

TCRdb keeps only in-frame clones here, not all; method: immunoSEQ multiplex PCR. Here the sample spans about 220,000 clones, about 88% being singletons. This clone was seen ten or more times. This CDR3 region has 14 residues. Trimming at V came to 4 bases and at J to 1 base, leaving 2 bases not matched to a gene. Per the germline V gene, CDR1 is SGHRS and CDR2 is YFSETQ. The receptor was derived from a man in his fifties who had recovered from COVID-19. The chain joins TRBV5-1 to TRBJ2-7; 10 positions agree with TRBD1. Input material: peripheral blood. The CDR3 DNA follows: TGCGCCAGCAGCGACAGGGGGCGATCCTACGAGCAGTACTTC. This encodes CASSDRGRSYEQYF. The variable domain in full, completed from reference TRBV5-1 and TRBJ2-7, reads KAGVTQTPRYLIKTRGQQVTLSCSPISGHRSVSWYQQTPGQGLQFLFEYFSETQRNKGNFPGRFSGRQFSNSRSEMNVSTLELGDSALYLCASSDRGRSYEQYFGPGTRLTVT.